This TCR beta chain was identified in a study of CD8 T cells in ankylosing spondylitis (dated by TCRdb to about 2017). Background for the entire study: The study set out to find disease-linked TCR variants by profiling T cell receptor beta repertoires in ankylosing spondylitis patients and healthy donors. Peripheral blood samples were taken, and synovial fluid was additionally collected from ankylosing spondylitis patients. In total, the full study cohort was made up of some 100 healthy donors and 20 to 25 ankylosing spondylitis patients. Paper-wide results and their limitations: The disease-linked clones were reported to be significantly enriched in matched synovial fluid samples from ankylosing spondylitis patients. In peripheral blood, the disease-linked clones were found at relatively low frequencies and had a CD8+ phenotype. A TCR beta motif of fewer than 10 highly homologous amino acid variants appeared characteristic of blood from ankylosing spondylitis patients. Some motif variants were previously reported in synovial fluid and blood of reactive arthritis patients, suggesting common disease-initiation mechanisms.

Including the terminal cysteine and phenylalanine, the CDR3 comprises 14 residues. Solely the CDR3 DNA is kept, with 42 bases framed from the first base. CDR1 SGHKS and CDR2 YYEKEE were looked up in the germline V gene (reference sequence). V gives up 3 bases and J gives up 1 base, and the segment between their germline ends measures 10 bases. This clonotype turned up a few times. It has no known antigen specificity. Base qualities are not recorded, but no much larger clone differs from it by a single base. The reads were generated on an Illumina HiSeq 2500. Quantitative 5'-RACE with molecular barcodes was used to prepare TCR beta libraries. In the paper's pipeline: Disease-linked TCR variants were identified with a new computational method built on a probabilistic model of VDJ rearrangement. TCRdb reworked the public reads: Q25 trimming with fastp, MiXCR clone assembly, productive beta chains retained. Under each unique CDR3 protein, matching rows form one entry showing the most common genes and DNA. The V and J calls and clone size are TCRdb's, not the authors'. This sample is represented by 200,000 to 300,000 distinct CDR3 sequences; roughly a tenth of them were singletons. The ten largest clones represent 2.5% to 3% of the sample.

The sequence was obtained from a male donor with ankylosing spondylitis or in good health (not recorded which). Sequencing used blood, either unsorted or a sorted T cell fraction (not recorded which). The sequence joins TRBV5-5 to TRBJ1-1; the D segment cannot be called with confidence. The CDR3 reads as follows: CASSSGLRNTEAFF. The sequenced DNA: TGTGCCAGCAGCTCGGGTCTCAGGAACACTGAAGCTTTCTTT.